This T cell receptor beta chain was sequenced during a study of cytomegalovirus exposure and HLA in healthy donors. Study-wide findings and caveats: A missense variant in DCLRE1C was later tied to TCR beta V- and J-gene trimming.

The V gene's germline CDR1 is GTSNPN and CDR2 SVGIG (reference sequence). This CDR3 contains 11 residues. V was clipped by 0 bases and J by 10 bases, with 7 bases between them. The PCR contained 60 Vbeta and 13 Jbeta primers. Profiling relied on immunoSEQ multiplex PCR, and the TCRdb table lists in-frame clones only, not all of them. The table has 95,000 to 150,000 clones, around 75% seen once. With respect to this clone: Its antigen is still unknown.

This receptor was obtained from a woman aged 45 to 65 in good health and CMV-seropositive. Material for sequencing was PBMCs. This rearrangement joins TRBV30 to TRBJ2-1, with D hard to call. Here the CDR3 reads CAWSVLAEQFF. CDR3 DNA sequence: TGTGCCTGGAGTGTACTCGCGGAGCAGTTCTTC.